This TCR beta chain comes out of a study of early T cells in non-severe SARS-CoV-2 infection. This clonotype was seen ten or more times. Its antigen is not known. Each single cDNA molecule received a unique molecular identifier. MiXCR, applied by TCRdb to the 5' RACE reads, yields one record per CDR3 protein. The table has about 100,000 distinct CDR3 sequences, under 15% seen once. General observations from the study: The study's VDJdb matching favored anti-spike CD8 responses and missed private and CD4 specificities.

The germline V gene has CDR1 MNHEY and CDR2 SVGAGI. CDR3 length: 14 amino acids. V lost 0 bases and J lost 3, with 6 bases in between. J is TRBJ1-5 and V is TRBV6-5; D uncertain. The sample was whole blood. The source of this sequence is an adult who was a healthcare worker with PCR-confirmed SARS-CoV-2 infection or an uninfected control (not recorded which). CDR3 DNA sequence: TGTGCCAGCAGTTACTCGACGAACAATCAGCCCCAGCATTTT. It yields the protein CASSYSTNNQPQHF.